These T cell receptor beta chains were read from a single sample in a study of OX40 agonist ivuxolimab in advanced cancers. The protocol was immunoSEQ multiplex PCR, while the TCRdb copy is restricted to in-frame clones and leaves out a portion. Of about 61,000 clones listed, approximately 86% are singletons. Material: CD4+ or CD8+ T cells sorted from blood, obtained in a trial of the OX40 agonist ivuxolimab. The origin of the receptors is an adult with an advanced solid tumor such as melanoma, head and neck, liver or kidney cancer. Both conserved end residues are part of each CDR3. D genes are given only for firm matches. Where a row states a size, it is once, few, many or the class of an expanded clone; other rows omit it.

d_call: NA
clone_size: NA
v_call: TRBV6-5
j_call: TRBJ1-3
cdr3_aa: CASNRQGGNTIYF
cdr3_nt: TGTGCCAGCAATAGGCAGGGCGGAAACACCATATATTTT

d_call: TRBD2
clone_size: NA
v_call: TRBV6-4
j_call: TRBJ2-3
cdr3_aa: CASSSGGATDTQYF
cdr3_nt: TGTGCCAGCAGTAGCGGGGGGGCCACAGATACGCAGTATTTT

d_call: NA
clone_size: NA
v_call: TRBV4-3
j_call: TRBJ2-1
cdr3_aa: CASSQDRQVLYNEQFF
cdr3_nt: TGCGCCAGCAGCCAAGATAGGCAGGTTTTATACAATGAGCAGTTCTTC

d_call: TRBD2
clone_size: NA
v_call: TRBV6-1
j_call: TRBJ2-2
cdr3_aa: CASVTTSGAPGELFF
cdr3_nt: TGTGCCAGCGTTACGACTAGCGGAGCCCCCGGGGAGCTGTTTTTT

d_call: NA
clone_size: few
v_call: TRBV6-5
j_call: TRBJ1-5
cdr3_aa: CASSPTGAGGQPQHF
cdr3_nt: TGTGCCAGCAGCCCCACGGGGGCAGGAGGACAGCCCCAGCATTTT

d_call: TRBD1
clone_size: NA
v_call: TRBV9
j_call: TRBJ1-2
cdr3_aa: CASSVEEGALGYTF
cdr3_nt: TGTGCCAGCAGCGTAGAAGAGGGGGCCCTTGGCTACACCTTC

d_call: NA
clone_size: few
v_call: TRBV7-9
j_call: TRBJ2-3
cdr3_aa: CASSLERARTDTQYF
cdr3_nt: TGTGCCAGCAGCTTAGAGCGGGCAAGGACAGATACGCAGTATTTT

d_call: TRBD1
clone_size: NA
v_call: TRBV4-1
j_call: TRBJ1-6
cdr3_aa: CASSQLQGMRNSPLHF
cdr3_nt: TGCGCCAGCAGCCAACTACAGGGGATGAGGAATTCACCCCTCCACTTT

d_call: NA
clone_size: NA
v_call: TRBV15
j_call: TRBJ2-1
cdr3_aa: CATSRFQVNNEQFF
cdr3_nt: TGTGCCACCAGCAGGTTTCAGGTAAACAATGAGCAGTTCTTC

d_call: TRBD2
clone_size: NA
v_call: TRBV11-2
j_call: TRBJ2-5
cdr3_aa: CASSLIAGVTETQYF
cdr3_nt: TGTGCCAGCAGCCTCATAGCGGGAGTCACCGAGACCCAGTACTTC

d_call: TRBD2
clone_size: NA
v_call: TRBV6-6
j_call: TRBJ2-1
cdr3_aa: CASRHTRGGNNEQFF
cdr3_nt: TGTGCCAGCAGGCATACTAGGGGAGGGAACAATGAGCAGTTCTTC

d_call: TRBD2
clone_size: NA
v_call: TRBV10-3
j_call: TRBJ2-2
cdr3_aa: CAISMGLAGAGELFF
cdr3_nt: TGTGCCATCAGTATGGGGCTAGCGGGAGCCGGGGAGCTGTTTTTT

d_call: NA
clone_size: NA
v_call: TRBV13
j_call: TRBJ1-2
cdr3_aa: CASSLALRGNYGYTF
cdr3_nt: TGTGCCAGCAGCTTAGCTTTACGAGGGAACTATGGCTACACCTTC

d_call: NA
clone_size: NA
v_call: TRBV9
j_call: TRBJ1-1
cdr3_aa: CASSVVVTGTEAFF
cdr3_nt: TGTGCCAGCAGCGTAGTGGTAACGGGGACTGAAGCTTTCTTT

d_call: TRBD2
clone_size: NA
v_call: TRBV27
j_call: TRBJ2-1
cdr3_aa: CASSPLNLAGGGFF
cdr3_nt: TGTGCCAGCAGTCCCCTCAACCTAGCGGGGGGTGGGTTCTTC

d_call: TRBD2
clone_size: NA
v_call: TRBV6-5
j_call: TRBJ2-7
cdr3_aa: CASRPLAGGYEQYF
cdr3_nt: TGTGCCAGCAGGCCACTAGCGGGAGGGTACGAGCAGTACTTC

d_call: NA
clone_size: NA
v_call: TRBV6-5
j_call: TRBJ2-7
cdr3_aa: CASSFGTSYEQYF
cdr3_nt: TGTGCCAGCAGTTTCGGGACTTCCTACGAGCAGTACTTC